This T cell receptor (beta chain) is from a study of cytomegalovirus exposure and HLA in healthy donors. Study in general: Early on, a data release was issued that held roughly 80 million unique TCRs from HLA-typed donors. Points from the study as a whole: The authors listed 150 to 200 TCR beta chains as cytomegalovirus-associated. TCR beta V- and J-gene trimming, according to a later analysis, was linked to a missense DCLRE1C variant.

As to this clone: Its antigen is as yet unknown.

Both 60 Vbeta primers and 13 Jbeta primers went into the PCR. This table comes from immunoSEQ multiplex PCR, and its TCRdb copy is limited to in-frame clones, with some not included. The sample lists under 200,000 clones; around 80% were seen once. Source material: PBMCs. The sequence came from a man younger than 30 in good health and CMV-seropositive.

CDR3 protein: CASSRVRDSLSNEKLFF. Here the CDR3 DNA reads TGTGCCAGCAGCCGCGTCCGGGACTCCCTCTCTAATGAAAAACTGTTTTTT. The V and J genes are TRBV11-2 and TRBJ1-4; D is perhaps TRBD1 (5 bases). Germline CDR1 SGHAT, CDR2 FQNNGV. This CDR3 comprises 17 residues. With 5 bases removed from V and 3 bases from J, the gap between germline ends came to 19 bases.